This T cell receptor beta chain was sequenced for a study of cytomegalovirus exposure and HLA in healthy donors. These donors counted as nominally healthy when sampled, but unrecorded immune exposures were likely. This clone was counted between two and nine times. Its antigen is undetermined. General study findings and limits: In an earlier analysis, about 87% or about 30%: the productive usage of most TCR beta V segments. Later work associated over 15,000 TCR beta sequences with HLA alleles at 0.05 false discovery rate.

This PCR relied on a set of 60 Vbeta primers and 13 Jbeta primers. The method was immunoSEQ multiplex PCR; TCRdb's version includes in-frame clones alone and lacks a portion of them. The repertoire consists of around 140,000 clones, with roughly 78% occurring once and the leading ten covering about 2.9%. The specimen was PBMCs. The origin of this receptor is a female donor in good health and CMV-seronegative.

The DNA for the CDR3 is TGTGCCAGCACCCCAGGTCCAGAAACGGAAAAACTGTTTTTT. It specifies CASTPGPETEKLFF. This chain connects TRBV6-1 to TRBJ1-4; unclear D gene. V was trimmed by 7 bases and J by 8 bases, leaving 17 bases between them. The CDR3 spans 14 residues. Germline CDR1 MNHNS, CDR2 SASEGT.